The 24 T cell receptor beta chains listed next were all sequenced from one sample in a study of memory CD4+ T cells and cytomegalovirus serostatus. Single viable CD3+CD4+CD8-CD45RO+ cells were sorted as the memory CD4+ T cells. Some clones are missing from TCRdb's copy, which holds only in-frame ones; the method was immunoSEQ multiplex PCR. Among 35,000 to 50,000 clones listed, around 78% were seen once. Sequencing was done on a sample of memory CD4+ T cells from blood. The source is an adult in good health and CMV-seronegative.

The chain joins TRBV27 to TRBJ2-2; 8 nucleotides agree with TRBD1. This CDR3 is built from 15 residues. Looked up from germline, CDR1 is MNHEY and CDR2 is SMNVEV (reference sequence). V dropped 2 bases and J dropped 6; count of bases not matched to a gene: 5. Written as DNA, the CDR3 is TGTGCCAGCAGTTTAGGACAGGGCTGGCCCGGGGAGCTGTTTTTT. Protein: CASSLGQGWPGELFF.

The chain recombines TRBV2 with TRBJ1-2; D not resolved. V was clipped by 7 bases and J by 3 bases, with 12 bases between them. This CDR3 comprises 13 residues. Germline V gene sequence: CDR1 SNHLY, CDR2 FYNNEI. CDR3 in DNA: TGTGCCAGCACGGGAACTCGGGACTATGGCTACACCTTC. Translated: CASTGTRDYGYTF.

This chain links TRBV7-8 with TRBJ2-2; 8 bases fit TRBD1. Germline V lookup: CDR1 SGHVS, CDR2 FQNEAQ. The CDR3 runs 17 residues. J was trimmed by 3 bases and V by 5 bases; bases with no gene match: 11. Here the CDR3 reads CASSPDRVVVDTGELFF. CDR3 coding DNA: TGTGCCAGCAGCCCGGACAGGGTCGTAGTGGACACCGGGGAGCTGTTTTTT.

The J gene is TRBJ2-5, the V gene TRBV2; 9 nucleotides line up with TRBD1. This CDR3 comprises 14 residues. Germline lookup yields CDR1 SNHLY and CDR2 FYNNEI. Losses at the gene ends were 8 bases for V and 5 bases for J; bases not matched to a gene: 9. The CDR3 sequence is CASGKTGGAETQYF. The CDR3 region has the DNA TGTGCCAGCGGCAAAACAGGGGGCGCGGAGACCCAGTACTTC.

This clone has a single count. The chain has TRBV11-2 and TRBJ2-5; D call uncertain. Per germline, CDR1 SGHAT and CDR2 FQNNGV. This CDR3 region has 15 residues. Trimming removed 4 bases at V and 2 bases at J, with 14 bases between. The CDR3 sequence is CASSSGLALQETQYF. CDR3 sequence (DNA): TGTGCCAGCAGCTCGGGCCTTGCCCTTCAAGAGACCCAGTACTTC.

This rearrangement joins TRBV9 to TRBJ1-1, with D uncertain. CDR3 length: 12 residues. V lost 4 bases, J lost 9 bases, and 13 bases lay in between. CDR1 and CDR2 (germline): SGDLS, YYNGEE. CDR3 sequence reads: CASSTQTGQAFF. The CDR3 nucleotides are TGTGCCAGCAGCACCCAGACGGGCCAAGCTTTCTTT.

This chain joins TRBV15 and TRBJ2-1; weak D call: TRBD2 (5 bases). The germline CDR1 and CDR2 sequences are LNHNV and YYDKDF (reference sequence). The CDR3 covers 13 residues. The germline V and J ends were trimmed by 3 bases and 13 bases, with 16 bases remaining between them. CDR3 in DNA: TGTGCCACCAGCAGGGGGAGCACAGAACCTCAGTTCTTC. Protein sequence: CATSRGSTEPQFF.

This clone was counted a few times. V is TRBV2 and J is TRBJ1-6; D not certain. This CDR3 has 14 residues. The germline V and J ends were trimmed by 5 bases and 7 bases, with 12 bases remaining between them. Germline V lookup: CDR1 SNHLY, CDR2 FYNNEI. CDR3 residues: CASSQSFRNSPLHF. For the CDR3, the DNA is TGTGCCAGCAGTCAGAGTTTTAGAAATTCACCCCTCCACTTT.

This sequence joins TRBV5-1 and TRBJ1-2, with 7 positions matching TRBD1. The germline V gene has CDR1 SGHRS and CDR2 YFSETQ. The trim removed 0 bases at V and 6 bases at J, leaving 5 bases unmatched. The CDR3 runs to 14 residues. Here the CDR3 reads CASSLATTGHGYTF. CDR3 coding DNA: TGCGCCAGCAGCTTGGCGACGACAGGGCATGGCTACACCTTC.

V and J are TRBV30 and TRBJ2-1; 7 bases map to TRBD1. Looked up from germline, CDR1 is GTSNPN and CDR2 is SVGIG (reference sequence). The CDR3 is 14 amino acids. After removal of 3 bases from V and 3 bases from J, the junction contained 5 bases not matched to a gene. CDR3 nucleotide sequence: TGTGCCTGGAGCCCACAGGGGTTCTACAATGAGCAGTTCTTC. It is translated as CAWSPQGFYNEQFF.

This CDR3 reads CASSLGGTGREKLFF. The CDR3 nucleotides read TGTGCCAGCAGCCTTGGCGGGACAGGGAGGGAAAAACTGTTTTTT. V usage is TRBV28 and J usage is TRBJ1-4; 9 nucleotides align to TRBD1. Germline V gives CDR1 MDHEN, CDR2 SYDVKM. This CDR3 spans 15 amino acids. Trimming cost V 6 bases and J 8 bases; bases outside gene matches: 10.

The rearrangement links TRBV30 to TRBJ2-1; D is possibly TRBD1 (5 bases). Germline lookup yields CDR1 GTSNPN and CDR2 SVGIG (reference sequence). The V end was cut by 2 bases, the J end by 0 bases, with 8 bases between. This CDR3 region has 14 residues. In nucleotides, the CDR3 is TGTGCCTGGAGTAGGGGTAGCTCCTACAATGAGCAGTTCTTC. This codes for CAWSRGSSYNEQFF.

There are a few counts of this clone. The CDR3 sequence: CSAARGNTEAFF. The CDR3 DNA follows: TGCAGCGCGGCCCGGGGGAACACTGAAGCTTTCTTT. V gene TRBV29-1 combines with J gene TRBJ1-1; D gene uncertain. This CDR3 has 12 amino acids. Germline V gene data show CDR1 as SQVTM and CDR2 as ANQGSEA. V was cut by 7 bases and J by 1 base, with 10 bases left in between.

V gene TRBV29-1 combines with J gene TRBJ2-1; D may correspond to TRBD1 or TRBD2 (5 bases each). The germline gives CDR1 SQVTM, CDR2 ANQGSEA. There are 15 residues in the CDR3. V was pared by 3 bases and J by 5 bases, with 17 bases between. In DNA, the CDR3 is TGCAGCGTTGAGAACAGGCCGTCGGGGAACAATGAGCAGTTCTTC. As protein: CSVENRPSGNNEQFF.

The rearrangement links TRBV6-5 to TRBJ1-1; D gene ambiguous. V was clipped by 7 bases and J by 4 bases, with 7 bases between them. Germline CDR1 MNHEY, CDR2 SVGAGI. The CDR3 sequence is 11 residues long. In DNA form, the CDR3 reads TGTGCCAGCAAAGGACGCACTGAAGCTTTCTTT. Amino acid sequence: CASKGRTEAFF.

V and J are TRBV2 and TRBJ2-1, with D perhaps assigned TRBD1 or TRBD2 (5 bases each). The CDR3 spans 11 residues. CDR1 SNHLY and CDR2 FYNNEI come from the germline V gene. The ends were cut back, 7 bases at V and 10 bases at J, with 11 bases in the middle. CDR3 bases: TGTGCCAGCACCGGGGCCTGGGAGCAGTTCTTC. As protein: CASTGAWEQFF.

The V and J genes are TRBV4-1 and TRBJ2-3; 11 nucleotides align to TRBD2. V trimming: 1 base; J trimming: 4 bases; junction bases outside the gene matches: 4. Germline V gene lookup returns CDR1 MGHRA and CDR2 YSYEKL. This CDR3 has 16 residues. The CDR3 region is CASSQVIAGGADTQYF. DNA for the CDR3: TGCGCCAGCAGCCAAGTTATAGCGGGGGGGGCAGATACGCAGTATTTT.

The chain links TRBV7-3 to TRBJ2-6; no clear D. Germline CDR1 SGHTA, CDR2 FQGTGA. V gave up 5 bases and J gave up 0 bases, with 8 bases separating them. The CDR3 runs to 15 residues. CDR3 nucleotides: TGTGCCAGCAGCCGAGGAGACTCTGGGGCCAACGTCCTGACTTTC. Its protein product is CASSRGDSGANVLTF.

The CDR3 protein is CASSALAGGDTEAFF. CDR3 nucleotide sequence: TGTGCCAGCAGCGCGCTGGCGGGTGGGGACACTGAAGCTTTCTTT. The V and J genes are TRBV5-6 and TRBJ1-1; no definite D call. Per germline, CDR1 SGHDT and CDR2 YYEEEE. The length of the CDR3 is 15 residues. V dropped 4 bases and J dropped 3 bases, with 16 bases sitting between them.

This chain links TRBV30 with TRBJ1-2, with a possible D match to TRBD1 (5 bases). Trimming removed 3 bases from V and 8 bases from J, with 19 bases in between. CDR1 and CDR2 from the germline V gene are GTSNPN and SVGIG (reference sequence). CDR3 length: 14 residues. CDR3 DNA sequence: TGTGCCTGGAGACGGGGACGACAAGGGCTAGGCTACACCTTC. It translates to CAWRRGRQGLGYTF.

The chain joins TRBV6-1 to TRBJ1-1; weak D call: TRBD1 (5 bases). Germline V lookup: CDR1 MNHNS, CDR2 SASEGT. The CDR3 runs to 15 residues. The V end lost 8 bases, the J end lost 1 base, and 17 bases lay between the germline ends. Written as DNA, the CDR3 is TGTGCCAGCTGGACGGGGACGGCTGCGAACACTGAAGCTTTCTTT. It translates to CASWTGTAANTEAFF.

CDR3 residues: CSVEDQPVVEAFF. CDR3 nucleotides: TGCAGCGTTGAAGATCAACCGGTCGTTGAAGCTTTCTTT. The J gene is TRBJ1-1, the V gene TRBV29-1, with D hard to call. With 0 bases removed from V and 7 bases from J, the gap between germline ends came to 12 bases. The CDR3 loop spans 13 amino acids. Germline assignment: CDR1 SQVTM and CDR2 ANQGSEA.

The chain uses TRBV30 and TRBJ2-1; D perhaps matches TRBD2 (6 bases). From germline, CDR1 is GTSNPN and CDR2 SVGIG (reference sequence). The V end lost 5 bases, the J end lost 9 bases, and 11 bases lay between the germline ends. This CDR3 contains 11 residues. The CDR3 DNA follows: TGTGCCTGGGGGGACGGGGGTGAGCAGTTCTTC. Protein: CAWGDGGEQFF.

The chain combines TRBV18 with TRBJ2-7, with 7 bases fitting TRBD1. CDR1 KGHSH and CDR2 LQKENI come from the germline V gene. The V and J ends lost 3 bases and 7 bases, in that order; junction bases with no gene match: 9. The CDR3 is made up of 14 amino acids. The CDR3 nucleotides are TGTGCCAGCTCACCGACAGGGTCCGGATTAGAGCAGTACTTC. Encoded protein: CASSPTGSGLEQYF.